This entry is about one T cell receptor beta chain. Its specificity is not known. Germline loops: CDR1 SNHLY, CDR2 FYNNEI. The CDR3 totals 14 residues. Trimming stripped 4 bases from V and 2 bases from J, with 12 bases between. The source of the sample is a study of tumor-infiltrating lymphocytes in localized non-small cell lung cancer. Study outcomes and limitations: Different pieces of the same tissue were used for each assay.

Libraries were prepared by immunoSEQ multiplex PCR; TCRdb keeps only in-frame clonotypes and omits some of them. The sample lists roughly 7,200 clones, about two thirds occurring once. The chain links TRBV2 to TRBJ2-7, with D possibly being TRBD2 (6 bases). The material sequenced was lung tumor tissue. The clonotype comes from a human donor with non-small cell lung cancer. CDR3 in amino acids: CASSAREPTYEQYF. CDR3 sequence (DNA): TGTGCCAGCAGTGCCCGGGAGCCCACCTACGAGCAGTACTTC. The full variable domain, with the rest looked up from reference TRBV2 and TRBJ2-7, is EPEVTQTPSHQVTQMGQEVILRCVPISNHLYFYWYRQILGQKVEFLVSFYNNEISEKSEIFDDQFSVERPDGSNFTLKIRSTKLEDSAMYFCASSAREPTYEQYFGPGTRLTVT.